The TCR beta chain described here comes from a study of a mutant IDH1 vaccine in newly diagnosed glioma. Study as a whole: Treated patients showed a male proportion of roughly 62%, a female proportion of roughly 38%, and a mean age of around 39 years. Prior therapy was radiotherapy, temozolomide, or both; most received both. Week 35 brought visit V12, which was followed by visit V13 at week 47.

The method was immunoSEQ multiplex PCR; TCRdb's version includes in-frame clones alone and lacks a portion of them. Here the sample spans tens of thousands of clones, around 86% being singletons. Study-level results: There were vaccine-induced immune responses in under 95% of the patients.

Described time point: week 47, end of study. In the vaccine, a single dose held 300 ug of the mutant IDH1 20-mer peptide, along with topical imiquimod. This CDR3 comprises 14 residues. CDR1 LNHDA and CDR2 SQIVND come from the germline V gene (reference sequence). V shed 4 bases and J shed 7 bases, with 13 bases lying between them. This clone was found a few times. Its target is not known. The V gene is TRBV19, the J gene TRBJ1-4; no firm D call. The input for sequencing was PBMCs, taken from a glioma patient whose treatment included an IDH1 peptide vaccine. The clonotype comes from a woman between 50 and 59 years old with glioma. In DNA form, the CDR3 reads TGTGCCAGTAGTACTTTTTTGCAAGGTGAAAAACTGTTTTTT. Translating it yields CASSTFLQGEKLFF.